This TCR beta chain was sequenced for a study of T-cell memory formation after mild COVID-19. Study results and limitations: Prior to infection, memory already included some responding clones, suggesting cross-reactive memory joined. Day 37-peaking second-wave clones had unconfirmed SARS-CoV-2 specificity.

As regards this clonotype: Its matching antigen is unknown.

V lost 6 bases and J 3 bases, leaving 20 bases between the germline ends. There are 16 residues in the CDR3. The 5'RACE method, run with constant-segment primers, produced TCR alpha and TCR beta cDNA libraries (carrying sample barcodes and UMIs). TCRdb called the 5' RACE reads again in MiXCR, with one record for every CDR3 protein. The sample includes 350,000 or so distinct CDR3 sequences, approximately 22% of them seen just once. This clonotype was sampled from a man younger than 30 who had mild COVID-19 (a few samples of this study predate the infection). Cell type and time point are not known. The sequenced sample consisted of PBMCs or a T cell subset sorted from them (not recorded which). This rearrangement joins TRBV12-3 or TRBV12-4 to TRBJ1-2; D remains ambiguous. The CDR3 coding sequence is TGTGCCAGCAGCTCAGAGTGGGATCAGGAGCACTATGGCTACACCTTC. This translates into CASSSEWDQEHYGYTF.